This is a list of T cell receptor beta chains from one sample in a study of blood T cell repertoires in COVID-19. Profiling relied on immunoSEQ multiplex PCR, and the TCRdb table lists in-frame clones only, not all of them. The table records some 380,000 clones, 70% to 90% of them present only once. The sample taken for sequencing was PBMCs or T cells enriched from blood (not recorded which). All receptors derive from a woman between 40 and 50 years old with acute COVID-19. CDR3s include the opening cysteine and the closing phenylalanine or tryptophan. Clone size is shown for a subset of rows, as once, few, many or a class of expanded clone.

clone_size: NA; v_call: TRBV27; j_call: TRBJ1-1; cdr3_aa: CASRQFILNTEAFF
clone_size: NA; v_call: TRBV4-1; j_call: TRBJ1-2; cdr3_aa: CASSQPQGWGYTF
clone_size: NA; v_call: TRBV5-3; j_call: TRBJ2-7; cdr3_aa: CARTRPGGRTYEQYF
clone_size: NA; v_call: TRBV13; j_call: TRBJ2-7; cdr3_aa: CASSLADREYEQYF
clone_size: NA; v_call: TRBV15; j_call: TRBJ2-5; cdr3_aa: CATSRSQLAGQETQYF
clone_size: NA; v_call: TRBV29-1; j_call: TRBJ2-7; cdr3_aa: CSVRTGNLVGEQYF
clone_size: NA; v_call: TRBV19; j_call: TRBJ2-5; cdr3_aa: CASSLRDSGGQETQYF
clone_size: NA; v_call: TRBV6-5; j_call: TRBJ2-1; cdr3_aa: CASSYSPPGRYNEQFF
clone_size: NA; v_call: TRBV4-1; j_call: TRBJ2-5; cdr3_aa: CASSQEEYLPQETQYF
clone_size: once; v_call: TRBV10-3; j_call: TRBJ1-1; cdr3_aa: CAISESRGRTEAFF
clone_size: NA; v_call: TRBV29-1; j_call: TRBJ1-3; cdr3_aa: CSVEGQGTPGNTIYF
clone_size: NA; v_call: TRBV12-5; j_call: TRBJ1-1; cdr3_aa: CASGLVRGNTEAFF
clone_size: NA; v_call: TRBV7-9; j_call: TRBJ1-1; cdr3_aa: CASSKGVRNTEAFF
clone_size: NA; v_call: TRBV19; j_call: TRBJ1-2; cdr3_aa: CASGNQGAYGYTF
clone_size: NA; v_call: TRBV2; j_call: TRBJ1-1; cdr3_aa: CASAGYTEAFF
clone_size: NA; v_call: TRBV18; j_call: TRBJ1-3; cdr3_aa: CASSPSGQGTGNTIYF
clone_size: NA; v_call: TRBV5-6; j_call: TRBJ1-5; cdr3_aa: CASSTARGPGQPQHF
clone_size: NA; v_call: TRBV7-9; j_call: TRBJ2-3; cdr3_aa: CASSRWAVTGATVDTQYF
clone_size: few; v_call: TRBV6-5; j_call: TRBJ1-6; cdr3_aa: CASRRDRGNSPLHF
clone_size: NA; v_call: TRBV30; j_call: TRBJ2-1; cdr3_aa: CAWGHQVEQFF
clone_size: NA; v_call: TRBV18; j_call: TRBJ2-3; cdr3_aa: CASSLMTSGDTQYF
clone_size: NA; v_call: TRBV18; j_call: TRBJ1-2; cdr3_aa: CASSPGQGAYGYTF
clone_size: NA; v_call: TRBV6-5; j_call: TRBJ2-7; cdr3_aa: CASRTGTGFYEQYF
clone_size: NA; v_call: TRBV24-1; j_call: TRBJ1-2; cdr3_aa: CATEGQGCYTF
clone_size: many; v_call: TRBV6-1; j_call: TRBJ1-5; cdr3_aa: CASSDPGSNQPQHF
clone_size: NA; v_call: TRBV19; j_call: TRBJ1-2; cdr3_aa: CASRGQGQGIYGYTF
clone_size: NA; v_call: TRBV5-1; j_call: TRBJ2-1; cdr3_aa: CASSLSAGSPSEQFF
clone_size: NA; v_call: TRBV2; j_call: TRBJ2-1; cdr3_aa: CASSEVGGEYNEQFF
clone_size: once; v_call: TRBV7-9; j_call: TRBJ1-1; cdr3_aa: CASSQYDRSTEAFF
clone_size: once; v_call: TRBV21-1; j_call: TRBJ2-7; cdr3_aa: CASSKVDKSHYEQYF
clone_size: NA; v_call: TRBV13; j_call: TRBJ1-2; cdr3_aa: CASSQTGTGGSYGYTF
clone_size: NA; v_call: TRBV19; j_call: TRBJ2-1; cdr3_aa: CASSIVSAGSQQFF
clone_size: NA; v_call: TRBV27; j_call: TRBJ1-4; cdr3_aa: CASSATYPGQGVEKLFF
clone_size: NA; v_call: TRBV18; j_call: TRBJ1-2; cdr3_aa: CASSPAAGSLLNYGYTF
clone_size: NA; v_call: TRBV5-8; j_call: TRBJ1-5; cdr3_aa: CASSPTGLGNQPQHF
clone_size: NA; v_call: TRBV19; j_call: TRBJ1-5; cdr3_aa: CASGTGRNQPQHF
clone_size: NA; v_call: TRBV2; j_call: TRBJ2-7; cdr3_aa: CASSPTSGGLSEQYF
clone_size: NA; v_call: TRBV15; j_call: TRBJ1-2; cdr3_aa: CATSREVLMYGYTF
clone_size: NA; v_call: TRBV14; j_call: TRBJ2-1; cdr3_aa: CASSQLFASGGPSSYNEQFF
clone_size: NA; v_call: TRBV2; j_call: TRBJ1-6; cdr3_aa: CASRTRDSGNSPLHF
clone_size: NA; v_call: TRBV5-1; j_call: TRBJ2-7; cdr3_aa: CASSSRTSGLSYEQYF